The 29 T cell receptor beta chains below come from one sample, sequenced in a study of blood T cells in healthy people across ages. Then a second PCR, running roughly 7 to 11 cycles, was carried out with a sample-barcoded 5' primer and a J-beta primer mix. TCRdb analysed the 5' RACE reads with MiXCR anew, one entry per CDR3 protein. The sample holds roughly 500,000 distinct CDR3 sequences, about 24% seen once. The sample was also reused in another study, on T cells of mothers and their children.

The sequencing input was blood. All receptors derive from a boy aged 5-17 years in good health.

This clonotype was seen only a few times. This chain links TRBV6-2 or TRBV6-3 with TRBJ1-5; 7 bases align to TRBD1. Trimming cost V 6 bases and J 4 bases; bases outside gene matches: 3. From germline, CDR1 is MNHEY and CDR2 SVGEGT. This CDR3 region has 13 residues. In DNA, the CDR3 is TGTGCCAGCAGAGGACAGGTTAATCAGCCCCAGCATTTT. This codes for CASRGQVNQPQHF.

The rearrangement uses TRBV9 and TRBJ2-1; the D gene is possibly TRBD2 (5 bases). Germline-derived CDR1 and CDR2 are SGDLS and YYNGEE. The CDR3 runs to 15 residues. V was trimmed by 0 bases and J by 2 bases, leaving 9 bases between them. CDR3 coding DNA: TGTGCCAGCAGCGTAGTTGCCGGGACCTACAATGAGCAGTTCTTC. Residues: CASSVVAGTYNEQFF.

CDR3 in DNA: TGTGCCAGCAGTTTAGGGGACAGGGGGAGCAATGAAAAACTGTTTTTT. This encodes CASSLGDRGSNEKLFF. The chain combines TRBV28 with TRBJ1-4; 11 bases fit TRBD1. CDR3 length: 16 residues. V lost 2 bases and J lost 5; bases outside the gene matches: 4. The V gene's germline CDR1 is MDHEN and CDR2 SYDVKM.

This clonotype was observed many times. This sequence joins TRBV18 and TRBJ2-5; TRBD2 agrees at 7 bases. This CDR3 region has 14 residues. Germline trimming cut 3 bases from V and 4 bases from J; bases unmatched to any gene: 5. The germline gives CDR1 KGHSH, CDR2 LQKENI. The CDR3 bases are TGTGCCAGCTCACCCAGCGGGGTGGGAGAGACCCAGTACTTC. It specifies CASSPSGVGETQYF. Complete variable domain (other parts from reference TRBV18 and TRBJ2-5): NAGVMQNPRHLVRRRGQEARLRCSPMKGHSHVYWYRQLPEEGLKFMVYLQKENIIDESGMPKERFSAEFPKEGPSILRIQQVVRGDSAAYFCASSPSGVGETQYFGPGTRLLVL.

The chain joins TRBV11-2 to TRBJ1-5; D may be TRBD1 (5 bases). CDR3 length: 14 amino acids. Trimming shortened V by 5 bases and J by 3 bases, and 11 bases separated the two germline ends. In germline, CDR1 is SGHAT, CDR2 FQNNGV. The CDR3 sequence is CASSQGRNNQPQHF. The DNA of the CDR3 is TGTGCCAGCAGCCAGGGACGGAACAATCAGCCCCAGCATTTT. Complete variable domain (other parts from reference TRBV11-2 and TRBJ1-5): EAGVAQSPRYKIIEKRQSVAFWCNPISGHATLYWYQQILGQGPKLLIQFQNNGVVDDSQLPKDRFSAERLKGVDSTLKIQPAKLEDSAVYLCASSQGRNNQPQHFGDGTRLSIL.

This clonotype was counted between two and nine times. The chain is built from TRBV12-3 or TRBV12-4 and TRBJ1-1; the match to TRBD1 covers 7 bases. The CDR3 consists of 14 residues. After removal of 1 base from V and 3 bases from J, the junction contained 2 bases not matched to a gene. The CDR3 loop reads CASSLGDRHTEAFF. The CDR3 DNA sequence: TGTGCCAGCAGTTTAGGGGACAGACACACTGAAGCTTTCTTT.

The rearrangement links TRBV27 to TRBJ1-4; 7 nucleotides align to TRBD1. V lost 6 bases to trimming and J lost 1 base; unmatched junction nucleotides: 8. CDR1 and CDR2 from the germline V gene are MNHEY and SMNVEV (reference sequence). CDR3 length: 16 amino acids. CDR3 sequence: CASSPDRRKTNEKLFF. The CDR3 DNA is TGTGCCAGCAGCCCGGACAGGAGAAAAACTAATGAAAAACTGTTTTTT.

V usage is TRBV7-4 and J usage is TRBJ1-5; D may be TRBD1 (6 bases). The CDR3 is 13 amino acids. V lost 11 bases and J lost 3, with 14 bases in between. Per the germline V gene, CDR1 is SGHVT and CDR2 is SQSDAQ. The CDR3 here is CAGHDRLNQPQHF. The CDR3 DNA sequence: TGTGCCGGCCACGACAGGCTCAATCAGCCCCAGCATTTT.

V usage is TRBV28 and J usage is TRBJ2-6; D is unclear. The germline V and J ends were trimmed by 6 bases and 2 bases, with 8 bases remaining between them. CDR1 is MDHEN, CDR2 SYDVKM, per germline. This CDR3 spans 14 amino acids. The CDR3 DNA is TGTGCCAGCAGCCGAAATACTGGGGCCAACGTCCTGACTTTC. It translates to CASSRNTGANVLTF.

This clonotype was picked up many times. This rearrangement joins TRBV6-2 or TRBV6-3 to TRBJ2-1, with TRBD2 matching 9 bases. Looked up from germline, CDR1 is MNHEY and CDR2 is SVGEGT. V shed 0 bases, J shed 6 bases, and the junction held 0 bases outside the gene matches. The CDR3 spans 14 residues. The CDR3 here is CASSYSREGNEQFF. For the CDR3, the DNA is TGTGCCAGCAGTTACTCGCGGGAGGGCAATGAGCAGTTCTTC.

V is TRBV6-5 and J is TRBJ1-5; D unresolved. Germline values: CDR1 MNHEY, CDR2 SVGAGI. V dropped 2 bases and J dropped 3 bases, with 5 bases sitting between them. This CDR3 is built from 13 residues. The CDR3 reads CASSYEVNQPQHF. CDR3 DNA: TGTGCCAGCAGTTACGAGGTCAATCAGCCCCAGCATTTT.

This chain links TRBV6-5 with TRBJ1-2, with 7 bases lining up with TRBD1. The CDR3 length is 15 residues. CDR1 MNHEY and CDR2 SVGAGI come from the germline V gene. V lost 5 bases and J lost 6; bases outside the gene matches: 12. The CDR3 spells CASSTWDRTSHGYTF. CDR3 bases: TGTGCCAGCAGTACCTGGGACAGAACGTCTCATGGCTACACCTTC.

This clonotype was picked up a small number of times. The chain recombines TRBV6-6 with TRBJ1-1; the D gene is possibly TRBD1 (6 bases). The CDR3 sequence is 15 residues long. Per the germline V gene, CDR1 is MNHNY and CDR2 is SVGAGI (reference sequence). The V gene lost 4 bases and the J gene lost 4 bases, with 16 bases spanning the gap. The CDR3, as DNA: TGTGCCAGCAGTTCTTATTCCCAGGGGAGCACTGAAGCTTTCTTT. As protein: CASSSYSQGSTEAFF.

The J gene is TRBJ1-2, the V gene TRBV7-9; no clear D gene. V was clipped by 4 bases and J by 6 bases, with 15 bases between them. Per the germline V gene, CDR1 is SEHNR and CDR2 is FQNEAQ (reference sequence). This CDR3 region has 14 residues. The CDR3 DNA reads TGTGCCAGCAGCTCTACCATGAGGGAGGATGGCTACACCTTC. The encoded protein is CASSSTMREDGYTF. The full variable domain, in which reference TRBV7-9 and TRBJ1-2 provide the parts outside the CDR3, is DTGVSQNPRHKITKRGQNVTFRCDPISEHNRLYWYRQTLGQGPEFLTYFQNEAQLEKSRLLSDRFSAERPKGSFSTLEIQRTEQGDSAMYLCASSSTMREDGYTFGSGTRLTVV.

The V gene is TRBV29-1, the J gene TRBJ2-1; TRBD1 might be the D (6 bases). Germline-derived CDR1 and CDR2 are SQVTM and ANQGSEA. V lost 6 bases and J 1 base, leaving 16 bases between the germline ends. The CDR3 totals 15 residues. The CDR3 here is CSVAGQGSSYNEQFF. DNA for the CDR3: TGCAGCGTGGCTGGGCAGGGGTCTTCCTACAATGAGCAGTTCTTC.

The table lists this clonotype with a few counts. The junction departs from germline at one end; a sequencing error may be responsible. The V call is TRBV7-6, the J call TRBJ2-5, with a possible D match to TRBD2 (5 bases). The germline gives CDR1 SGHVS, CDR2 FNYEAQ. There are 15 residues in the CDR3. The DNA for the CDR3 is TGTACCAGCAGCTTTGCCTATGGAGGTGAAGAGACCCAGTACTTC. Its translation: CTSSFAYGGEETQYF.

The J gene is TRBJ2-1, the V gene TRBV9, with D unresolved. Trimming shortened V by 3 bases and J by 0 bases, and 10 bases separated the two germline ends. Germline V gene data show CDR1 as SGDLS and CDR2 as YYNGEE. The CDR3 extends over 15 amino acids. The chain's CDR3 is CASSETPSSYNEQFF. The CDR3 coding sequence is TGTGCCAGCAGCGAGACACCGAGCTCCTACAATGAGCAGTTCTTC.

Worth noting for this clonotype: The junction differs from germline at one of its ends, possibly a read error. V is TRBV5-1 and J is TRBJ2-1; 7 positions match TRBD2. CDR1 is SGHRS, CDR2 YFSETQ, per germline. The CDR3 contains 15 residues. The CDR3 region is CANSLGGSSYNEQFF. Written as DNA, the CDR3 is TGCGCCAACAGCTTGGGCGGGAGCTCCTACAATGAGCAGTTCTTC.

This clonotype was counted between two and nine times. The V and J genes are TRBV2 and TRBJ2-1; 10 positions match TRBD1. CDR1 and CDR2 from the germline V gene are SNHLY and FYNNEI. The trim removed 7 bases at V and 3 bases at J, leaving 12 bases unmatched. The CDR3 is 17 amino acids. Written as DNA, the CDR3 is TGTGCCAGCAAGACCACCGGGACAGGGGTATTCTACAATGAGCAGTTCTTC. Residues: CASKTTGTGVFYNEQFF.

V is TRBV18 and J is TRBJ2-5; D gene ambiguous. Germline CDR1 KGHSH, CDR2 LQKENI. Trimming left V 4 bases short and J 1 base short, with 7 bases between. The CDR3 covers 13 residues. CDR3 sequence reads: CASSQQIQETQYF. The CDR3 DNA is TGTGCCAGCTCACAACAAATCCAAGAGACCCAGTACTTC.

The V and J genes are TRBV4-3 and TRBJ1-3; D gene unclear. Per the germline V gene, CDR1 is LGHNA and CDR2 is YSLEER. CDR3 length equals 16 residues. Trimming left V 0 bases short and J 0 bases short, with 9 bases between. As DNA, the CDR3 is TGCGCCAGCAGCCAAGATGTCAGCCACTCTGGAAACACCATATATTTT. Its translation is CASSQDVSHSGNTIYF.

This chain connects TRBV19 to TRBJ1-1; 8 bases line up with TRBD1. The CDR3 is 13 residues long. The V segment lost 7 bases and the J segment 4 bases; nucleotides outside the gene matches: 5. The V gene's germline CDR1 is LNHDA and CDR2 SQIVND (reference sequence). The CDR3 spells CASIADRATEAFF. The CDR3 DNA reads TGTGCCAGTATCGCGGACAGGGCCACTGAAGCTTTCTTT.

The CDR3 DNA sequence: TGCAGCGTGGAGGGACAACCAAGGACAGATACGCAGTATTTT. Its protein product is CSVEGQPRTDTQYF. The chain links TRBV29-1 to TRBJ2-3; either TRBD1 or TRBD2 may fit D (6 bases each). V dropped 6 bases and J dropped 3 bases, with 16 bases sitting between them. Germline CDR1 is SQVTM and CDR2 is ANQGSEA. The CDR3 contains 14 residues.

The CDR3, as DNA: TGCGCCAGCAGCCACTATGGACAGGGCCAAGAGACCCAGTACTTC. Encoded protein: CASSHYGQGQETQYF. The J gene is TRBJ2-5, the V gene TRBV4-3; 8 nucleotides match TRBD1. The CDR3 covers 15 residues. Looked up from germline, CDR1 is LGHNA and CDR2 is YSLEER. V shed 3 bases, J shed 1 base, and the junction held 4 bases outside the gene matches.

This clonotype was detected only a few times. The chain links TRBV4-2 to TRBJ2-7; TRBD2 matches 8 bases. CDR1 is LGHNA, CDR2 YNFKEQ, per germline. With 0 bases clipped from V and 3 bases from J, the junction kept 7 bases outside the gene matches. The CDR3 extends over 16 amino acids. CDR3 coding DNA: TGTGCCAGCAGCCAAGAAAGTACTAGCGGTCTCTACGAGCAGTACTTC. Protein product: CASSQESTSGLYEQYF.

This clonotype was detected only a few times. CDR3 loop: CSVEFQRGQETQYF. The DNA for the CDR3 is TGCAGCGTTGAGTTCCAGCGGGGCCAAGAGACCCAGTACTTC. The gene calls are TRBV29-1 and TRBJ2-5, with 7 bases fitting TRBD2. The CDR3 totals 14 residues. V was clipped by 3 bases and J by 1 base; unmatched bases: 5. CDR1 SQVTM and CDR2 ANQGSEA come from the germline V gene.

This chain joins TRBV10-3 and TRBJ2-3, with 7 bases lining up with TRBD2. Germline trimming cut 4 bases from V and 0 bases from J; bases unmatched to any gene: 7. Germline V CDR1 and CDR2: ENHRY, SYGVKD. The CDR3 totals 16 residues. The CDR3 reads CAISGAGTTSTDTQYF. The CDR3, as DNA: TGTGCCATCAGTGGGGCGGGGACTACTAGCACAGATACGCAGTATTTT.

This sequence joins TRBV2 and TRBJ2-1, with TRBD2 matching over 8 bases. CDR1 and CDR2 (germline): SNHLY, FYNNEI. The CDR3 spans 14 residues. Trimming removed 6 bases from V and 12 bases from J; junction bases left unmatched: 13. The CDR3 nucleotides are TGTGCCAGCAGCACCACCGGGACTAGGGTTGGGCAGTTCTTC. It codes for CASSTTGTRVGQFF.

Only a few counts were recorded for this clonotype. The chain employs TRBV4-3 and TRBJ1-5; D perhaps matches TRBD1 (6 bases). Trimming removed 2 bases at V and 4 bases at J, with 33 bases between. CDR1 and CDR2 (germline): LGHNA, YSLEER. This CDR3 region has 22 residues. CDR3 residues: CASSQPSFDIAPDRPKNQPQHF. CDR3 DNA: TGCGCCAGCAGCCAACCATCTTTCGACATAGCTCCTGACAGGCCAAAGAATCAGCCCCAGCATTTT.